This T cell receptor beta chain was recorded in a study of shared clonotypes between healthy human individuals. At deep level, the assay was performed. TCRdb's table, derived via immunoSEQ multiplex PCR, lists solely in-frame clones and lacks some. The top ten clones hold approximately 1.1% of a sample with over a million clones, about 96% of them seen once. V was pared by 5 bases and J by 6 bases, with 6 bases of the junction left unmatched. The CDR3 is 15 amino acids. Germline V CDR1 and CDR2: SGHTA, FQGNSA. Sequencing input: naive CD4+ T cells sorted from blood. Subset noted: CD45RA+ positively selected. This chain joins TRBV7-2 and TRBJ2-1; 11 bases match TRBD2. This clonotype originated in a man aged 30 to 45 in good health. The CDR3 loop is CASSHEGLAGNEQFF. The CDR3 DNA sequence: TGTGCCAGCAGCCATGAAGGACTAGCGGGCAATGAGCAGTTCTTC.